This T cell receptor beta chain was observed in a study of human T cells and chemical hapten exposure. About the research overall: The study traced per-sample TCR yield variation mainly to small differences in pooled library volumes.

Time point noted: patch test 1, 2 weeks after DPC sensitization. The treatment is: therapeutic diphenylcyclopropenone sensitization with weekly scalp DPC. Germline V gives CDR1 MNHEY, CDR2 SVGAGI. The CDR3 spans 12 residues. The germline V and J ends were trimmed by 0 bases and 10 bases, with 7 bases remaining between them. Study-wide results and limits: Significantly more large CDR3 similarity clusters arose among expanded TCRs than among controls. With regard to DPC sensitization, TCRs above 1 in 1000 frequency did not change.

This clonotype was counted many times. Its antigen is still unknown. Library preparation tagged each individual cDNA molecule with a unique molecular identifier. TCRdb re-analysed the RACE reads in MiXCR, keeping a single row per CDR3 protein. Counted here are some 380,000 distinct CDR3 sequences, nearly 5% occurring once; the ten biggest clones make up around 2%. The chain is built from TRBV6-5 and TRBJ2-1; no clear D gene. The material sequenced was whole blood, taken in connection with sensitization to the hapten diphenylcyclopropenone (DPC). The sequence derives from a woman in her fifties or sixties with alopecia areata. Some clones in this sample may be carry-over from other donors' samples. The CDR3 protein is CASSYSGFEQFF. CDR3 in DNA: TGTGCCAGCAGTTACTCGGGATTCGAGCAGTTCTTC.